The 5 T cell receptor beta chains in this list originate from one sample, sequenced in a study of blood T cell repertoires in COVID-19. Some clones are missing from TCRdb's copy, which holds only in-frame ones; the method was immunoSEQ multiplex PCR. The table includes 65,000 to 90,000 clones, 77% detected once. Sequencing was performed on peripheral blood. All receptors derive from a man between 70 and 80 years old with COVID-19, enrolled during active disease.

CDR3 sequence reads: CASRGDRGLVSGNQPQHF. For the CDR3, the DNA is TGTGCCAGTAGGGGGGACAGGGGGCTTGTTTCCGGCAATCAGCCCCAGCATTTT. The gene calls are TRBV19 and TRBJ1-5, with TRBD1 matching over 12 bases. The CDR3 is 18 amino acids. V was clipped by 6 bases and J by 2 bases; unmatched bases: 11. Germline V gene lookup returns CDR1 LNHDA and CDR2 SQIVND (reference sequence).

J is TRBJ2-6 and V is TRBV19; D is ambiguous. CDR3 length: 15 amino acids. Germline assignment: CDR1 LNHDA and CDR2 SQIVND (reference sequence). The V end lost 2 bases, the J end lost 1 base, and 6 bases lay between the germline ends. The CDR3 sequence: CASSIFGSGANVLTF. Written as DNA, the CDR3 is TGTGCCAGTAGTATATTCGGTTCTGGGGCCAACGTCCTGACTTTC.

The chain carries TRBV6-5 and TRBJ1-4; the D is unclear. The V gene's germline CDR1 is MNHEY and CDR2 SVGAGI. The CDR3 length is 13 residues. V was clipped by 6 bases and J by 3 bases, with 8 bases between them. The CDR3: CASRQLANEKLFF. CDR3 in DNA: TGTGCCAGCAGGCAGCTAGCTAATGAAAAACTGTTTTTT.

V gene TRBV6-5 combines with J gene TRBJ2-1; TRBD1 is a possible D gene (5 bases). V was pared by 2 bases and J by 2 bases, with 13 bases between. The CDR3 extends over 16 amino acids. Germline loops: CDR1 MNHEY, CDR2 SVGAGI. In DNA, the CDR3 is TGTGCCAGCAGTTACGACAGCTGGGGCGCCTACAATGAGCAGTTCTTC. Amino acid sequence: CASSYDSWGAYNEQFF.

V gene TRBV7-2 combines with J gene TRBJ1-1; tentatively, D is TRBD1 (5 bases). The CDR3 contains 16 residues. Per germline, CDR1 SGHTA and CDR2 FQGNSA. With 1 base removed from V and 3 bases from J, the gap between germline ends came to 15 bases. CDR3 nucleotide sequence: TGTGCCAGCAGCTTAGGGGTCGTATGGGGGGACACTGAAGCTTTCTTT. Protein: CASSLGVVWGDTEAFF.